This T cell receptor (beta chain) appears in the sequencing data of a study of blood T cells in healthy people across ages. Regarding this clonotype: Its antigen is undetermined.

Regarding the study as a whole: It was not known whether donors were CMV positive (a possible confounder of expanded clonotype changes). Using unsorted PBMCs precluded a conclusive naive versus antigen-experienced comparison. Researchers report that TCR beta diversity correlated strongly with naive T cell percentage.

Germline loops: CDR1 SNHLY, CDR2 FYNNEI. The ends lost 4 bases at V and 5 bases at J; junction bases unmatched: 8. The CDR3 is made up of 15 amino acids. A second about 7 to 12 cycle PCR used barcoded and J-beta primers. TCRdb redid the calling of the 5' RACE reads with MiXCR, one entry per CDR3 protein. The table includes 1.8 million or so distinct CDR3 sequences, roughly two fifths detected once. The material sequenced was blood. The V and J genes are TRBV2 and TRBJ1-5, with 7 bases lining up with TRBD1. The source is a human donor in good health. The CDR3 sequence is CASSGQGQLDQPQHF. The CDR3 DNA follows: TGTGCCAGCAGTGGACAGGGCCAACTGGATCAGCCCCAGCATTTT. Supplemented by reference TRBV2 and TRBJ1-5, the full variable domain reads EPEVTQTPSHQVTQMGQEVILRCVPISNHLYFYWYRQILGQKVEFLVSFYNNEISEKSEIFDDQFSVERPDGSNFTLKIRSTKLEDSAMYFCASSGQGQLDQPQHFGDGTRLSIL.